The 6 T cell receptor beta chains below all came from one sample that was sequenced in a study of blood T cells in healthy people across ages. A J-beta primer mix and a sample-barcoded 5' primer were used in a second PCR of roughly 6 to 11 cycles. TCRdb re-called the 5' RACE reads with MiXCR, one entry per CDR3 protein. This repertoire shows 550,000 to 700,000 distinct CDR3 sequences, approximately 25% found once; its top ten account for approximately 18%. Sequencing was done on a sample of blood. All receptors derive from a woman between 70 and 85 years old in good health.

The chain employs TRBV3-1 and TRBJ1-2; 9 bases match TRBD1. This CDR3 is built from 12 residues. CDR1 is LGHDT and CDR2 is YNNKEL in the germline V gene (reference sequence). Trimming cost V 4 bases and J 6 bases; bases outside gene matches: 0. CDR3 sequence: CASSRQGDGYTF. CDR3 bases: TGTGCCAGCAGCCGACAGGGGGATGGCTACACCTTC. Looking up the rest from reference TRBV3-1 and TRBJ1-2 gives the full variable domain: DTAVSQTPKYLVTQMGNDKSIKCEQNLGHDTMYWYKQDSKKFLKIMFSYNNKELIINETVPNRFSPKSPDKAHLNLHINSLELGDSAVYFCASSRQGDGYTFGSGTRLTVV.

A few counts support this clonotype. The chain's CDR3 is CASSQDREGASVAKNIQYF. CDR3 nucleotides: TGCGCCAGCAGCCAAGATAGGGAAGGAGCCTCTGTAGCCAAAAACATTCAGTACTTC. V usage is TRBV4-1 and J usage is TRBJ2-4, with unresolved D. Germline CDR1 MGHRA, CDR2 YSYEKL. The CDR3 contains 19 residues. The germline V and J ends were trimmed by 0 bases and 0 bases, with 18 bases remaining between them.

The chain couples TRBV19 to TRBJ1-2, with 8 bases identical to TRBD1. The V gene's germline CDR1 is LNHDA and CDR2 SQIVND (reference sequence). Trimming took 6 bases from V and 8 from J; bases not matched to a gene: 11. This CDR3 comprises 14 residues. CDR3 coding DNA: TGTGCCAGTAGGACAGGGGATTTAGTACGGGGCTACACCTTC. This codes for CASRTGDLVRGYTF.

This clonotype occurred a few times. This sequence joins TRBV20-1 and TRBJ2-3, with unresolved D. There are 14 residues in the CDR3. Trimming removed 1 base at V and 1 base at J, with 9 bases between. Germline-derived CDR1 and CDR2 are DFQATT and SNEGSKA (reference sequence). This CDR3 is CSARVPGGTDTQYF. The CDR3 nucleotides are TGCAGTGCTAGAGTCCCAGGAGGCACAGATACGCAGTATTTT.

CDR3 sequence (DNA): TGTGCCAGCAGTGAAGGTCAGGGAACTAATGAAAAACTGTTTTTT. Protein product: CASSEGQGTNEKLFF. This rearrangement joins TRBV6-1 to TRBJ1-4; tentatively, D is TRBD1 (5 bases). CDR3 size: 15 residues. Trimming took off 1 base at V and 1 base at J, with 7 bases between the two ends. Per germline, CDR1 MNHNS and CDR2 SASEGT.

The rearrangement joins TRBV9 to TRBJ2-3, with 9 bases lining up with TRBD2. CDR3 size: 18 residues. The germline CDR1 and CDR2 sequences are SGDLS and YYNGEE. Germline trimming cut 3 bases from V and 3 bases from J; bases unmatched to any gene: 14. DNA for the CDR3: TGTGCCAGCAGCGATGAAAAGCGGGGGGCTATCGCAACAGATACGCAGTATTTT. The encoded protein is CASSDEKRGAIATDTQYF.